This T cell receptor beta chain is drawn from a study of response to subunit inactivated influenza vaccine (dated by TCRdb to 2016 to 2019). The study in broad terms: The study used deep quantitative T cell receptor repertoire profiling to track responses to a trivalent subunit inactivated influenza vaccine.

This clonotype has more than one count but fewer than ten. The specificity of this receptor is unknown. There are no base qualities to consult, and no much larger clone falls within one base. Study-level results and caveats: According to the authors, only a limited number of new T cells may be recruited by each seasonal influenza vaccination.

The library was obtained by RT-PCR. Instrument used: Illumina HiSeq 2500. Through fastp at Q25 and MiXCR, TCRdb rebuilt clones from the public reads, retaining in-frame beta chains. Each entry merges the rows of one CDR3 protein and shows their most common DNA and genes. For this sample the table gives some 800,000 distinct CDR3 sequences, of which roughly 20% were detected only once. The ten largest clones represent 9.5% to 13% of the sample. Trimming leaves V shorter by 8 bases and J shorter by 7 bases, with the junction holding 1 base beyond the gene matches. CDR1 and CDR2 (WSHSY, SAAADI) derive from the germline V gene. Inclusive of the bounding cysteine and phenylalanine, the CDR3 is 12 residues long. Only the CDR3 DNA is retained, 36 bases long and in frame from the first base.

Here the chain combines TRBV10-2 and TRBJ1-6; TRBD1 matches 8 bases in the middle. This receptor was taken from a man aged 45-60 years who received an inactivated influenza vaccine. Donor details come from another sample of the same person, matched by shared clones. Here the sequenced sample was PBMCs from blood, taken roughly 5 days after vaccination. The CDR3 reads CASGQGNSPLHF. The nucleotides are TGCGCCAGCGGACAGGGAAATTCACCCCTCCACTTT.